One and the same sample provided the 14 T cell receptor beta chains below, sequenced in a study of blood T cell repertoires in COVID-19. Libraries were prepared by immunoSEQ multiplex PCR; TCRdb keeps only in-frame clonotypes and omits some of them. The sample lists some 200,000 clones, less than 95% occurring once. Material for sequencing was peripheral blood. The receptors here all came from a man younger than 45 with COVID-19, enrolled during active disease.

The chain couples TRBV2 to TRBJ2-1, with D perhaps TRBD2 (6 bases). From germline, CDR1 is SNHLY and CDR2 FYNNEI. V gave up 8 bases and J gave up 8 bases, with 13 bases separating them. CDR3 length equals 12 residues. The CDR3 region has the DNA TGTGCCAGCCGGGTCCGGGAGCATGAGCAGTTCTTC. It codes for CASRVREHEQFF.

The table lists this clone with a count of one. The chain is built from TRBV11-2 and TRBJ1-2; D ambiguous. V shed 5 bases and J shed 3 bases, with 16 bases lying between them. Germline assignment: CDR1 SGHAT and CDR2 FQNNGV. The CDR3 runs 15 residues. For the CDR3, the DNA is TGTGCCAGCAGCATGTCCCGGTCTGTCTACTATGGCTACACCTTC. Protein: CASSMSRSVYYGYTF. Using reference TRBV11-2 and TRBJ1-2 for the parts outside the CDR3, the full variable domain is EAGVAQSPRYKIIEKRQSVAFWCNPISGHATLYWYQQILGQGPKLLIQFQNNGVVDDSQLPKDRFSAERLKGVDSTLKIQPAKLEDSAVYLCASSMSRSVYYGYTFGSGTRLTVV.

The chain carries TRBV7-6 and TRBJ2-3; D is unclear. The V end lost 4 bases, the J end lost 2 bases, and 13 bases lay between the germline ends. The germline V gene has CDR1 SGHVS and CDR2 FNYEAQ. The CDR3 extends over 15 amino acids. Written as DNA, the CDR3 is TGTGCCAGCAGCTCGTCCGGGTCCTTCACAGATACGCAGTATTTT. It specifies CASSSSGSFTDTQYF.

This rearrangement joins TRBV4-1 to TRBJ2-1; 10 positions match TRBD2. V gave up 0 bases and J gave up 6 bases; unmatched junction bases: 11. Germline V gene data show CDR1 as MGHRA and CDR2 as YSYEKL. The CDR3 contains 18 residues. CDR3 region: CASSQDLYGGTSVNEQFF. The CDR3 coding sequence is TGCGCCAGCAGCCAAGATCTTTACGGTGGGACTAGCGTCAATGAGCAGTTCTTC.

V usage is TRBV19 and J usage is TRBJ2-1; D possibly corresponds to TRBD1 (6 bases). In germline, CDR1 is LNHDA, CDR2 SQIVND (reference sequence). The CDR3 extends over 15 amino acids. The germline V and J ends were trimmed by 2 bases and 4 bases, with 12 bases remaining between them. The CDR3 nucleotides read TGTGCCAGTAGTATAAGCGCACAGGGATACAATGAGCAGTTCTTC. Its translation: CASSISAQGYNEQFF.

The gene calls are TRBV7-2 and TRBJ1-6; the D gene is possibly TRBD1 (6 bases). Germline values: CDR1 SGHTA, CDR2 FQGNSA. The CDR3 length is 14 residues. The germline V and J ends were trimmed by 1 base and 7 bases, with 8 bases remaining between them. CDR3 DNA sequence: TGTGCCAGCAGCTTAGACAGGGACAATTCACCCCTCCACTTT. The encoded protein is CASSLDRDNSPLHF.

With regard to this clone: A read error may produce the germline difference seen at one junction end. CDR3 region: CASTYQGMNTEAFF. CDR3 DNA: TGTGCCAGCACTTACCAGGGGATGAACACTGAAGCTTTCTTT. The chain joins TRBV6-5 to TRBJ1-1, with D possibly TRBD1 on 6 matching bases. This CDR3 has 14 residues. From germline, CDR1 is MNHEY and CDR2 SVGAGI.

The rearrangement uses TRBV5-4 and TRBJ2-2; 16 bases are a match to TRBD2. Germline-derived CDR1 and CDR2 are SGHNT and YYREEE (reference sequence). V lost 1 base, J lost 5 bases, and 5 bases stayed unmatched. CDR3 length: 18 residues. In nucleotides, the CDR3 is TGTGCCAGCAGCTTGATGGGACTAGCGGGGGGGTGGACCGGGGAGCTGTTTTTT. Its protein is CASSLMGLAGGWTGELFF.

The rearrangement uses TRBV3-1 (or the pseudogene TRBV3-2) and TRBJ2-7, with TRBD1 matching over 10 bases. The CDR3 runs to 14 residues. V gave up 5 bases and J gave up 6 bases; unmatched junction bases: 7. Germline values: CDR1 LGHDT, CDR2 YNNKEL (reference sequence). CDR3 loop: CASSSPGQGSEQYF. In nucleotides, the CDR3 is TGTGCCAGCAGCTCCCCGGGACAGGGGAGCGAGCAGTACTTC.

The V and J genes are TRBV18 and TRBJ1-5; 8 positions match TRBD1. Germline values: CDR1 KGHSH, CDR2 LQKENI. Trimming took 6 bases from V and 4 from J; bases not matched to a gene: 11. The CDR3 has 16 amino acids. CDR3 sequence (DNA): TGTGCCAGCTCCGAACAGGGGGGAATGGGGAATCAGCCCCAGCATTTT. Its protein product is CASSEQGGMGNQPQHF.

CDR3 residues: CAPGRVLMNTEAFF. The DNA for the CDR3 is TGTGCACCGGGCAGGGTTTTAATGAACACTGAAGCTTTCTTT. The chain is built from TRBV7-9 and TRBJ1-1, with D maybe TRBD1 (5 bases). Germline V gene lookup returns CDR1 SEHNR and CDR2 FQNEAQ (reference sequence). CDR3 length: 14 residues.

The gene calls are TRBV18 and TRBJ2-7; 11 nucleotides line up with TRBD2. Per the germline V gene, CDR1 is KGHSH and CDR2 is LQKENI. This CDR3 comprises 16 residues. After removal of 5 bases from V and 6 bases from J, the junction contained 12 bases not matched to a gene. The CDR3 protein is CASSDSIAGGLCEQYF. In DNA form, the CDR3 reads TGTGCCAGCTCAGACTCCATAGCGGGGGGGCTCTGCGAGCAGTACTTC.

A single count supports this clone. The chain links TRBV29-1 to TRBJ1-1; tentative D call: TRBD1 (6 bases). Trimming pared 0 bases from V and 1 base from J, leaving 6 bases between. Per the germline V gene, CDR1 is SQVTM and CDR2 is ANQGSEA. This CDR3 contains 13 residues. The DNA of the CDR3 is TGCAGCGTTGAAGAGGGGGCGAACACTGAAGCTTTCTTT. Its protein product is CSVEEGANTEAFF.

This chain joins TRBV27 and TRBJ2-1; D is perhaps TRBD1 (7 bases). Germline loops: CDR1 MNHEY, CDR2 SMNVEV (reference sequence). V gave up 2 bases and J gave up 2 bases, with 13 bases separating them. The CDR3 runs 16 residues. CDR3 DNA sequence: TGTGCCAGCAGTTTAGTCCGCGGGACAGCCTACAATGAGCAGTTCTTC. Amino acids: CASSLVRGTAYNEQFF.